These 6 T cell receptor beta chains were all obtained from the same sample, sequenced in a study of CD8 T cells in Susac syndrome. RNA in amounts of roughly 0.5 to 1 ug was reverse transcribed with random hexamers. MiXCR was run by TCRdb on the immunoSEQ multiplex PCR reads, yielding one entry per CDR3 protein. The table includes under 200,000 distinct CDR3 sequences, 91% detected once. The specimen sequenced was CD4+ T cells from PBMCs. The receptor set was obtained from a human donor with Susac syndrome.

This rearrangement joins TRBV18 to TRBJ1-3, with TRBD1 matching 7 bases. The germline V gene encodes CDR1 KGHSH and CDR2 LQKENI. Trimming removed 1 base from V and 0 bases from J; junction bases left unmatched: 6. The CDR3 has 17 amino acids. DNA of the CDR3: TGTGCCAGCTCACCACTGACAGGGTCGAGCTCTGGAAACACCATATATTTT. This gives the protein CASSPLTGSSSGNTIYF.

The chain couples TRBV18 to TRBJ2-4; D might be TRBD1 (6 bases). The CDR3 is 15 amino acids. In germline, CDR1 is KGHSH, CDR2 LQKENI. The germline V and J ends were trimmed by 0 bases and 8 bases, with 14 bases remaining between them. CDR3 in DNA: TGTGCCAGCTCACCACCGAGCAGGGGTAATGACATTCAGTACTTC. Residues: CASSPPSRGNDIQYF.

The genes are TRBV5-6 and TRBJ1-6; TRBD1 agrees at 7 bases. CDR1 and CDR2 (germline): SGHDT, YYEEEE. The CDR3 spans 16 residues. Trimming removed 0 bases from V and 14 bases from J; junction bases left unmatched: 14. This CDR3 is CASSLGTGVVVGSLHF. The CDR3 bases are TGTGCCAGCAGCTTGGGAACAGGGGTTGTGGTGGGGTCCCTCCACTTT.

This clonotype has a single count. V usage is TRBV4-1 and J usage is TRBJ2-5; the match to TRBD2 covers 10 bases. The CDR3 has 16 residues. V gave up 2 bases and J gave up 1 base; unmatched junction bases: 4. Germline V gene data show CDR1 as MGHRA and CDR2 as YSYEKL. CDR3 sequence reads: CASSQPSGGAQETQYF. As DNA, the CDR3 is TGCGCCAGCAGCCAACCTAGCGGGGGCGCCCAAGAGACCCAGTACTTC.

V gene TRBV5-6 combines with J gene TRBJ1-2, with 8 bases fitting TRBD1. The V gene's germline CDR1 is SGHDT and CDR2 YYEEEE. The CDR3 is 14 residues long. Trimming at V came to 4 bases and at J to 8 bases, leaving 10 bases not matched to a gene. DNA for the CDR3: TGTGCCAGCAGCACCGGACAGGGATTGGACGGCTACACCTTC. Protein: CASSTGQGLDGYTF.

The chain employs TRBV10-2 and TRBJ2-5; perhaps D is TRBD1 or TRBD2 (5 bases each). Germline CDR1 reads WSHSY; CDR2 reads SAAADI. CDR3 length equals 12 residues. The V gene lost 1 base and the J gene lost 7 bases, with 7 bases spanning the gap. This CDR3 is CASSEFGGTQYF. The CDR3 DNA reads as TGCGCCAGCAGTGAGTTTGGGGGGACCCAGTACTTC.